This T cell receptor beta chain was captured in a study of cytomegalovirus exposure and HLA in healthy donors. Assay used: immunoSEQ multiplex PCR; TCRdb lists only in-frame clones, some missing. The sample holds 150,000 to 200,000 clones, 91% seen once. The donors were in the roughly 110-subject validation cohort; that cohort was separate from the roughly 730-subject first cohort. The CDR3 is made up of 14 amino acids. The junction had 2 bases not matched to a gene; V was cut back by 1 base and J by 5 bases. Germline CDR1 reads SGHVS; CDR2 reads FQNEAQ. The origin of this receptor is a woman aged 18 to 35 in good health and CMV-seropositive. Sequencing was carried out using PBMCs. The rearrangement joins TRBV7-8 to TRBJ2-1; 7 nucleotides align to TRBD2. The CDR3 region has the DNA TGTGCCAGCAGCTTAGGGGGGGGTGACAATGAGCAGTTCTTC. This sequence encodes CASSLGGGDNEQFF.